Following are 23 T cell receptor beta chains from one sample sequenced in a study of shared clonotypes between healthy human individuals. Naive CD8 cells lacked CD45RO, underwent positive selection for CCR7 and left out terminally differentiated effector memory CD45RA+ cells. The table came from immunoSEQ multiplex PCR; TCRdb's copy has only in-frame clones and leaves some out. The sample carries just over 2,000,000 clones, about 95% recorded once. The sequencing sample was made of naive CD8+ T cells sorted from blood. These receptors all come from a man aged 18 to 35 in good health.

J is TRBJ1-5 and V is TRBV6-1; D is unclear. From germline, CDR1 is MNHNS and CDR2 SASEGT. Trimming stripped 3 bases from V and 6 bases from J, with 6 bases between. The CDR3 totals 12 residues. CDR3 DNA sequence: TGTGCCAGCAGTGATGGCCCTCAGCCCCAGCATTTT. Its protein is CASSDGPQPQHF.

This chain connects TRBV4-1 to TRBJ1-6, with D possibly being TRBD1 (5 bases). This CDR3 has 14 residues. The V gene's germline CDR1 is MGHRA and CDR2 YSYEKL. The germline V and J ends were trimmed by 3 bases and 12 bases, with 15 bases remaining between them. In DNA, the CDR3 is TGCGCCAGCAGCCAGGGCTGGGAAGGACAACCCCTCCACTTT. Amino acids: CASSQGWEGQPLHF.

This chain joins TRBV27 and TRBJ2-1; D ambiguous. The CDR3 is made up of 14 amino acids. Germline CDR1 and CDR2: MNHEY and SMNVEV (reference sequence). The V and J ends lost 5 bases and 4 bases respectively, with 12 bases between them. The CDR3 sequence is CASSPLAEYNEQFF. The CDR3 nucleotides are TGTGCCAGCAGTCCTCTGGCCGAGTACAATGAGCAGTTCTTC.

The J gene is TRBJ1-1, the V gene TRBV5-6; D possibly corresponds to TRBD1 (5 bases). V was clipped by 0 bases and J by 7 bases, with 10 bases between them. CDR1 and CDR2 from the germline V gene are SGHDT and YYEEEE. The CDR3 spans 13 residues. CDR3 amino acids: CASSLVAGIEAFF. The DNA for the CDR3 is TGTGCCAGCAGCTTGGTTGCAGGGATTGAAGCTTTCTTT.

The rearrangement links TRBV11-2 to TRBJ1-6; a weak D match, TRBD1 (5 bases). The CDR3 consists of 15 residues. The ends were cut back, 5 bases at V and 10 bases at J, with 18 bases in the middle. Per germline, CDR1 SGHAT and CDR2 FQNNGV. The CDR3 DNA follows: TGTGCCAGCAGCCAAGAGCGGGGTTGGGGCTCACCCCTCCACTTT. Translation: CASSQERGWGSPLHF.

The chain uses TRBV29-1 and TRBJ2-1; TRBD1 matches 7 bases. J lost 4 bases, V lost 5 bases, and 8 bases had no gene match. The CDR3 length is 14 residues. Germline V gene lookup returns CDR1 SQVTM and CDR2 ANQGSEA. CDR3 sequence reads: CSVSTGFGYNEQFF. CDR3 nucleotide sequence: TGCAGCGTTTCGACAGGGTTTGGTTACAATGAGCAGTTCTTC.

The chain carries TRBV19 and TRBJ2-6; 7 nucleotides align to TRBD1. This CDR3 comprises 18 residues. In germline, CDR1 is LNHDA, CDR2 SQIVND (reference sequence). V gave up 5 bases and J gave up 2 bases; unmatched junction bases: 12. The CDR3 reads CASSPRDSSEPGANVLTF. CDR3 bases: TGTGCCAGTAGTCCAAGGGACAGCTCCGAGCCTGGGGCCAACGTCCTGACTTTC. Complete variable domain (other parts from reference TRBV19 and TRBJ2-6): DGGITQSPKYLFRKEGQNVTLSCEQNLNHDAMYWYRQDPGQGLRLIYYSQIVNDFQKGDIAEGYSVSREKKESFPLTVTSAQKNPTAFYLCASSPRDSSEPGANVLTFGAGSRLTVL.

The chain recombines TRBV4-1 with TRBJ1-5; possible D gene TRBD1, 5 bases. The V and J ends lost 3 bases and 3 bases respectively, with 6 bases between them. In germline, CDR1 is MGHRA, CDR2 YSYEKL. The CDR3 extends over 13 amino acids. As DNA, the CDR3 is TGCGCCAGCAGCCAGACAGACAATCAGCCCCAGCATTTT. It translates to CASSQTDNQPQHF.

Concerning this clone: This CDR3 is also generated by other DNA sequences in the sample. The chain employs TRBV27 and TRBJ1-1, with D tentatively TRBD1 (6 bases). The CDR3 is made up of 11 amino acids. Germline V gene sequence: CDR1 MNHEY, CDR2 SMNVEV (reference sequence). V shed 3 bases and J shed 8 bases, with 7 bases lying between them. Here the CDR3 DNA reads TGTGCCAGCAGTTTGGGGACAGAAGCTTTCTTT. Protein product: CASSLGTEAFF.

This clone was counted between two and nine times. The V call is TRBV28, the J call TRBJ1-5, with TRBD1 as a possible D gene (6 bases). The CDR3 consists of 16 residues. V lost 2 bases to trimming and J lost 1 base, with 12 bases between them. Germline V gene data show CDR1 as MDHEN and CDR2 as SYDVKM. CDR3 residues: CASSLEGDWSNQPQHF. For the CDR3, the DNA is TGTGCCAGCAGTTTAGAGGGGGATTGGAGCAATCAGCCCCAGCATTTT.

This clone appeared a single time. The junction shows a germline mismatch at one end, possibly a read error. The chain has TRBV7-7 and TRBJ2-1; D is unclear. This CDR3 contains 15 residues. The germline gives CDR1 SSHAT, CDR2 FNYEAQ (reference sequence). Written as DNA, the CDR3 is TGTGCTAGCAGCTTAGGCCCGAGCTCCTACAATGAGCAGTTCTTC. Its protein is CASSLGPSSYNEQFF.

The V call is TRBV7-8, the J call TRBJ2-7; D ambiguous. Trimming left V 5 bases short and J 2 bases short, with 7 bases between. CDR1 SGHVS and CDR2 FQNEAQ come from the germline V gene. The CDR3 loop spans 12 amino acids. The CDR3 spells CASSQSPYEQYF. The CDR3 region has the DNA TGTGCCAGCAGCCAGTCCCCCTACGAGCAGTACTTC. The full variable domain, in which reference TRBV7-8 and TRBJ2-7 provide the parts outside the CDR3, is GAGVSQSPRYKVAKRGQDVALRCDPISGHVSLFWYQQALGQGPEFLTYFQNEAQLDKSGLPSDRFFAERPEGSVSTLKIQRTQQEDSAVYLCASSQSPYEQYFGPGTRLTVT.

The rearrangement uses TRBV4-1 and TRBJ2-7, with 9 bases fitting TRBD2. Germline values: CDR1 MGHRA, CDR2 YSYEKL. This CDR3 contains 13 residues. V trimming: 4 bases; J trimming: 3 bases; junction bases outside the gene matches: 1. This chain's CDR3 is CASSLAGDYEQYF. The DNA for the CDR3 is TGCGCCAGCAGCCTAGCGGGGGACTACGAGCAGTACTTC.

V and J are TRBV6-5 and TRBJ2-1; 7 bases match TRBD2. V trimming: 7 bases; J trimming: 7 bases; junction bases outside the gene matches: 7. CDR3 length: 13 amino acids. The germline V gene encodes CDR1 MNHEY and CDR2 SVGAGI. The CDR3 here is CASNLGGGNEQFF. For the CDR3, the DNA is TGTGCCAGCAATCTGGGGGGAGGGAATGAGCAGTTCTTC.

About this clone itself: Within the sample, other DNA sequences also encode this same CDR3. V gene TRBV6-5 combines with J gene TRBJ1-1, with D possibly matching TRBD1 (5 bases). CDR3 length: 14 residues. V lost 0 bases and J 1 base, leaving 6 bases between the germline ends. Germline CDR1 and CDR2: MNHEY and SVGAGI. CDR3 nucleotides: TGTGCCAGCAGTTACTCGACAGAGAACACTGAAGCTTTCTTT. Translated, it gives CASSYSTENTEAFF.

This rearrangement joins TRBV4-1 to TRBJ1-5, with 7 nucleotides matching TRBD1. Trimming removed 0 bases from V and 2 bases from J; junction bases left unmatched: 4. This CDR3 spans 16 amino acids. Germline loops: CDR1 MGHRA, CDR2 YSYEKL. The CDR3 DNA sequence: TGCGCCAGCAGCCAAGACGCAGGGGGAGGCAATCAGCCCCAGCATTTT. This gives the protein CASSQDAGGGNQPQHF.

The chain employs TRBV4-2 and TRBJ1-2; D call uncertain. The germline CDR1 and CDR2 sequences are LGHNA and YNFKEQ. Trimming removed 0 bases at V and 4 bases at J, with 9 bases between. The CDR3 covers 14 residues. The CDR3 sequence: CASSQEEGAYGYTF. DNA for the CDR3: TGTGCCAGCAGCCAAGAAGAAGGAGCCTATGGCTACACCTTC.

The V and J genes are TRBV4-1 and TRBJ1-6, with D uncertain. Trimming took off 0 bases at V and 4 bases at J, with 10 bases between the two ends. Germline V gives CDR1 MGHRA, CDR2 YSYEKL. This CDR3 comprises 16 residues. The CDR3 sequence: CASSQDPGRYNSPLHF. CDR3 DNA sequence: TGCGCCAGCAGCCAAGATCCCGGCAGATATAATTCACCCCTCCACTTT.

The V gene is TRBV28, the J gene TRBJ2-7; D not certain. CDR3 length: 13 residues. Germline V gene data show CDR1 as MDHEN and CDR2 as SYDVKM. Trimming left V 4 bases short and J 4 bases short, with 11 bases between. The CDR3 spells CASSSIQDYEQYF. Here the CDR3 DNA reads TGTGCCAGCAGTTCAATACAAGATTACGAGCAGTACTTC. The entire variable domain, with the rest obtained from reference TRBV28 and TRBJ2-7, is as follows: DVKVTQSSRYLVKRTGEKVFLECVQDMDHENMFWYRQDPGLGLRLIYFSYDVKMKEKGDIPEGYSVSREKKERFSLILESASTNQTSMYLCASSSIQDYEQYFGPGTRLTVT.

This chain uses TRBV27 with TRBJ2-7; possible D gene TRBD1, 6 bases. The CDR3 loop spans 15 amino acids. Trimming stripped 3 bases from V and 3 bases from J, with 15 bases between. Germline V CDR1 and CDR2: MNHEY, SMNVEV (reference sequence). The CDR3 DNA follows: TGTGCCAGCAGTTTCGGGGTCAGGGGATTCTACGAGCAGTACTTC. Translating it yields CASSFGVRGFYEQYF.

The J gene is TRBJ2-7, the V gene TRBV6-1; TRBD1 matches at 7 bases. From germline, CDR1 is MNHNS and CDR2 SASEGT. The CDR3 runs to 15 residues. With 2 bases clipped from V and 3 bases from J, the junction kept 7 bases outside the gene matches. DNA for the CDR3: TGTGCCAGCAGTGAACGATGGGACAGATACTACGAGCAGTACTTC. Amino acids: CASSERWDRYYEQYF.

The chain links TRBV6-1 to TRBJ2-7; D is uncertain. Germline assignment: CDR1 MNHNS and CDR2 SASEGT. The CDR3 sequence is 17 residues long. Trimming left V 4 bases short and J 0 bases short, with 19 bases between. The CDR3 region is CASSVRPQTSSSYEQYF. CDR3 bases: TGTGCCAGCAGTGTCCGCCCCCAGACCTCGAGCTCCTACGAGCAGTACTTC.

The CDR3 reads CASSQVRTVASEAFF. In DNA, the CDR3 is TGCGCCAGCAGCCAAGTACGGACAGTTGCCTCTGAAGCTTTCTTT. The chain couples TRBV4-1 to TRBJ1-1, with D possibly TRBD1 on 6 matching bases. CDR3 size: 15 residues. Germline V gene lookup returns CDR1 MGHRA and CDR2 YSYEKL. Trimming took off 1 base at V and 6 bases at J, with 15 bases between the two ends.